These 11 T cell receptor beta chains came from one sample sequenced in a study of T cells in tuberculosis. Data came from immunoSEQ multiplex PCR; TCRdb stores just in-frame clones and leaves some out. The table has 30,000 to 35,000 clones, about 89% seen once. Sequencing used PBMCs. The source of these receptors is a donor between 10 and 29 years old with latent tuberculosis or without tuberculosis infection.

The CDR3 spells CATGQTSYNEQFF. For the CDR3, the DNA is TGTGCCACGGGACAGACCTCCTACAATGAGCAGTTCTTC. This sequence joins TRBV19 and TRBJ2-1; 7 bases are a match to TRBD1. Germline trimming cut 10 bases from V and 0 bases from J; bases unmatched to any gene: 3. Germline CDR1 LNHDA, CDR2 SQIVND (reference sequence). There are 13 residues in the CDR3.

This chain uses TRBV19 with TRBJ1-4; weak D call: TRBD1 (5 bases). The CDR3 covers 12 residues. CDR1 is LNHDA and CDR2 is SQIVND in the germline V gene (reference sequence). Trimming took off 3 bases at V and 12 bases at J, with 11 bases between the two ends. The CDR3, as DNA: TGTGCCAGTAGTATCGGGACTGCCGAACTGTTTTTT. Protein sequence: CASSIGTAELFF.

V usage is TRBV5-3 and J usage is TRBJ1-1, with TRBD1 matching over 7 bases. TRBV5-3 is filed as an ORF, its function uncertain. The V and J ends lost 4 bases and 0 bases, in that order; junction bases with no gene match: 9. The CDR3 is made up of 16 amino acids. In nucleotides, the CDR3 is TGTGCCAGAAGCCCCCAGGGGGGACAGTTGAACACTGAAGCTTTCTTT. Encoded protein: CARSPQGGQLNTEAFF.

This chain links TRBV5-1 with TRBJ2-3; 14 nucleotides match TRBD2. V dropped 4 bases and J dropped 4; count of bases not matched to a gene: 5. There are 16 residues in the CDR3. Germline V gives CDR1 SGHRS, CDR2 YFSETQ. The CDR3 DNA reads TGCGCCAGCAGCGACCCGGGACTAGCGGGAGCAGATACGCAGTATTTT. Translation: CASSDPGLAGADTQYF.

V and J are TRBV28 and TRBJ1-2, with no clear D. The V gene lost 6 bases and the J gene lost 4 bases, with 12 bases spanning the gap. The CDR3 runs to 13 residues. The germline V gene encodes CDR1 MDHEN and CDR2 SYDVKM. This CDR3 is CASSLTIGYGYTF. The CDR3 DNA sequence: TGTGCCAGCAGCCTAACTATAGGCTATGGCTACACCTTC.

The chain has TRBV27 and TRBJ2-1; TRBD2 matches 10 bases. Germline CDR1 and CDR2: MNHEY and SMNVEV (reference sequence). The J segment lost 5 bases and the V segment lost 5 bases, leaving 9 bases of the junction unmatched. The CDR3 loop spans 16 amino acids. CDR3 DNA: TGTGCCAGCAGTGCCATTGGGACTAGCGAGGACAATGAGCAGTTCTTC. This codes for CASSAIGTSEDNEQFF.

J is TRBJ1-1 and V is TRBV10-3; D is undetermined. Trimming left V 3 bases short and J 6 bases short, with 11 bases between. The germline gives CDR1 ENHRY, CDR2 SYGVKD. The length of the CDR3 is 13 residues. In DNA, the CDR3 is TGTGCCATCAGTGAAACGGCAGGTGCTGAAGCTTTCTTT. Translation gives CAISETAGAEAFF.

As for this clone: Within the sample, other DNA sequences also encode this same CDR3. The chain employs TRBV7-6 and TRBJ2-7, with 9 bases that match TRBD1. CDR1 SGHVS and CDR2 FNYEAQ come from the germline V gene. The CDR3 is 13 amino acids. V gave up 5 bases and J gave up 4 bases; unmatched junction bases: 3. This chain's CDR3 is CASSPGTGYEQYF. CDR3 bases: TGTGCCAGCAGCCCAGGGACAGGGTACGAGCAGTACTTC.

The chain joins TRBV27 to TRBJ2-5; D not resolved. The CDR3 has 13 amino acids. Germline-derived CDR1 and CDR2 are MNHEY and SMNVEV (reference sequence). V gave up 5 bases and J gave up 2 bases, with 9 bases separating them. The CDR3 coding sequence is TGTGCCAGCAGTCCATCGGGTCAAGAGACCCAGTACTTC. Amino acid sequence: CASSPSGQETQYF.

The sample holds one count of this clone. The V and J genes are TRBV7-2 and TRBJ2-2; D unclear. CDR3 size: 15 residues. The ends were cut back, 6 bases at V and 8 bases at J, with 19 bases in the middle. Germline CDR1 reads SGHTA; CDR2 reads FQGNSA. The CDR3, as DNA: TGTGCCAGCAGTTCACACCCCCGCGGAACTGGGGAGCTGTTTTTT. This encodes CASSSHPRGTGELFF.

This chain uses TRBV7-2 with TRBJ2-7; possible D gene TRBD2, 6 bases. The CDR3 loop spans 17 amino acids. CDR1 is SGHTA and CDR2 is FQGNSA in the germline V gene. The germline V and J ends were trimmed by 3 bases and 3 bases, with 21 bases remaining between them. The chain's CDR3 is CASSLFPGGGVYYEQYF. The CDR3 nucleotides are TGTGCCAGCAGCTTGTTTCCCGGCGGAGGGGTTTACTACGAGCAGTACTTC.